This entry lists 9 T cell receptor beta chains sequenced from one sample in a study of PD-1 blockade in mismatch repair-deficient tumors. The repertoire was sequenced with immunoSEQ multiplex PCR; TCRdb's copy has only in-frame clones and lacks some. The repertoire holds around 23,000 clones, with 83% as singletons. The material was peripheral blood, obtained 12 weeks after starting pembrolizumab. These receptors came from an adult with mismatch repair-deficient cancer.

The CDR3 DNA reads TGCAGCGTTGAAGATCGTCGGGGCGGCTACACCTTC. Its translation: CSVEDRRGGYTF. The rearrangement uses TRBV29-1 and TRBJ1-2; D possibly corresponds to TRBD1 (5 bases). The CDR3 is made up of 12 amino acids. Germline values: CDR1 SQVTM, CDR2 ANQGSEA. The V gene lost 0 bases and the J gene lost 8 bases, with 10 bases spanning the gap.

This chain links TRBV2 with TRBJ2-5, with TRBD1 as a possible D gene (6 bases). V was cut by 1 base and J by 0 bases, with 15 bases left in between. Germline loops: CDR1 SNHLY, CDR2 FYNNEI. This CDR3 spans 17 amino acids. CDR3 in DNA: TGTGCCAGCAGTGAAGGCAAGGGGTGGGACAACCAAGAGACCCAGTACTTC. Protein: CASSEGKGWDNQETQYF.

This rearrangement joins TRBV20-1 to TRBJ2-7; D perhaps matches TRBD1 (6 bases). The germline V gene encodes CDR1 DFQATT and CDR2 SNEGSKA (reference sequence). With 5 bases removed from V and 3 bases from J, the gap between germline ends came to 8 bases. The CDR3 runs 11 residues. CDR3 DNA: TGCAGTGCTTACAGGGACTACGAGCAGTACTTC. Translated, it gives CSAYRDYEQYF.

This rearrangement joins TRBV27 to TRBJ2-5; weak D call: TRBD2 (6 bases). This CDR3 has 18 amino acids. The V gene's germline CDR1 is MNHEY and CDR2 SMNVEV (reference sequence). V was cut by 0 bases and J by 1 base, with 18 bases left in between. The DNA for the CDR3 is TGTGCCAGCAGTTTATCGTTTCAGTCGGCGGGACGCCAAGAGACCCAGTACTTC. It codes for CASSLSFQSAGRQETQYF.

This clone was seen a few times. V usage is TRBV2 and J usage is TRBJ2-7; 7 bases are shared with TRBD2. With V trimmed by 7 bases and J by 5 bases, 11 bases remained unmatched. CDR3 length: 14 amino acids. Germline loops: CDR1 SNHLY, CDR2 FYNNEI. CDR3 DNA sequence: TGTGCCAGCACCCTGAGTCCTAGCGGTAACGAGCAGTACTTC. Translated: CASTLSPSGNEQYF.

This chain connects TRBV5-1 to TRBJ2-5, with 10 bases fitting TRBD2. The CDR3 runs 16 residues. In germline, CDR1 is SGHRS, CDR2 YFSETQ. The ends lost 0 bases at V and 2 bases at J; junction bases unmatched: 4. The DNA for the CDR3 is TGCGCCAGCAGCTTGGATCTAGCGGGAGATCAAGAGACCCAGTACTTC. This encodes CASSLDLAGDQETQYF.

This clone was seen more than once but under ten times. The chain is built from TRBV6-1 and TRBJ2-7; D not resolved. This CDR3 has 11 amino acids. V lost 2 bases and J lost 6, with 5 bases in between. The germline CDR1 and CDR2 sequences are MNHNS and SASEGT. DNA for the CDR3: TGTGCCAGCAGTGAATTTAGCGAGCAGTACTTC. This translates into CASSEFSEQYF.

The gene calls are TRBV19 and TRBJ1-1, with TRBD1 identical over 7 bases. The trim removed 5 bases at V and 3 bases at J, leaving 3 bases unmatched. The germline V gene encodes CDR1 LNHDA and CDR2 SQIVND (reference sequence). CDR3 size: 13 residues. The CDR3 nucleotides are TGTGCCAGTAGTCCGGACAGGCACACTGAAGCTTTCTTT. Translated, it gives CASSPDRHTEAFF.

This chain uses TRBV5-4 with TRBJ2-7; 10 bases agree with TRBD2. The germline V gene has CDR1 SGHNT and CDR2 YYREEE (reference sequence). Trimming took 1 base from V and 7 from J; bases not matched to a gene: 5. The CDR3 consists of 14 residues. CDR3 sequence: CASSLRPSGSEQYF. The CDR3 coding sequence is TGTGCCAGCAGCTTGAGGCCTAGCGGGAGTGAGCAGTACTTC.